The 31 T cell receptor beta chains reported below all come from one sample, sequenced in a study of identical twins. TCRdb called the 5' RACE reads again in MiXCR, with one record for every CDR3 protein. Of roughly 540,000 distinct CDR3 sequences listed, 22% are singletons. The data were also submitted as part of a second study, on T cells expressing NK-cell markers.

Sequenced: CD4+ T cells sorted from blood. Every receptor here comes from a woman younger than 30 in good health.

The V call is TRBV18, the J call TRBJ1-1; D perhaps matches TRBD1 (6 bases). This CDR3 comprises 18 residues. Trimming stripped 2 bases from V and 1 base from J, with 20 bases between. Germline V CDR1 and CDR2: KGHSH, LQKENI. CDR3 loop: CASSPSYMQGQRNTEAFF. The DNA for the CDR3 is TGTGCCAGCTCACCATCGTATATGCAGGGGCAAAGGAACACTGAAGCTTTCTTT.

The J gene is TRBJ2-7, the V gene TRBV27; 8 bases align to TRBD2. The CDR3 covers 14 residues. With 8 bases clipped from V and 3 bases from J, the junction kept 9 bases outside the gene matches. Germline CDR1 reads MNHEY; CDR2 reads SMNVEV (reference sequence). The chain's CDR3 is CASVKAGVSYEQYF. CDR3 sequence (DNA): TGTGCCAGCGTCAAAGCGGGAGTTAGCTACGAGCAGTACTTC.

This clonotype was seen a handful of times. The V and J genes are TRBV7-2 and TRBJ2-1; unclear D gene. The V gene's germline CDR1 is SGHTA and CDR2 FQGNSA. Trimming left V 4 bases short and J 9 bases short, with 13 bases between. The CDR3 consists of 13 residues. The CDR3 sequence is CASSSSRSFEQFF. The CDR3, as DNA: TGTGCCAGCAGCTCCTCGAGGAGTTTTGAGCAGTTCTTC.

This clonotype has only a few counts. The J gene is TRBJ1-2, the V gene TRBV15, with D unresolved. The CDR3 is made up of 12 amino acids. The germline V gene has CDR1 LNHNV and CDR2 YYDKDF (reference sequence). Between the trimmed V and J ends, which lost 0 bases and 4 bases, there was a span of 3 bases. This CDR3 is CATSRDAYGYTF. The CDR3 bases are TGTGCCACCAGCAGAGACGCCTATGGCTACACCTTC.

The J gene is TRBJ2-1, the V gene TRBV9; D is uncertain. The V end was cut by 1 base, the J end by 9 bases, with 8 bases between. Per germline, CDR1 SGDLS and CDR2 YYNGEE. The length of the CDR3 is 12 residues. This CDR3 reads CASSVTDSEQFF. The CDR3 nucleotides are TGTGCCAGCAGCGTAACTGATAGTGAGCAGTTCTTC.

This clonotype was counted a few times. This sequence joins TRBV7-2 and TRBJ1-1; tentative D call: TRBD1 (5 bases). V lost 7 bases, J lost 4 bases, and 16 bases lay in between. CDR3 length: 14 residues. Germline values: CDR1 SGHTA, CDR2 FQGNSA. This CDR3 is CASTISGGGTEAFF. CDR3 nucleotides: TGTGCCAGCACCATCTCGGGCGGGGGCACTGAAGCTTTCTTT.

This clonotype was detected ten times or more. The J gene is TRBJ2-1, the V gene TRBV20-1; 11 nucleotides line up with TRBD2. The CDR3 consists of 15 residues. The trim removed 6 bases at V and 8 bases at J, leaving 12 bases unmatched. Germline loops: CDR1 DFQATT, CDR2 SNEGSKA (reference sequence). CDR3 bases: TGCAGTGCCACCCTGGCTAGCGGGGGGAAGGATGAGCAGTTCTTC. Encoded protein: CSATLASGGKDEQFF.

The rearrangement joins TRBV29-1 to TRBJ2-5, with TRBD1 matching over 7 bases. The V segment lost 5 bases and the J segment 5 bases; nucleotides outside the gene matches: 5. The CDR3 is 12 amino acids. Germline V gives CDR1 SQVTM, CDR2 ANQGSEA. CDR3 in amino acids: CSVYKGAETQYF. The CDR3 bases are TGCAGCGTTTATAAGGGGGCGGAGACCCAGTACTTC.

This clonotype was detected many times. V is TRBV20-1 and J is TRBJ1-5; no reliable D call. Germline CDR1 and CDR2: DFQATT and SNEGSKA (reference sequence). The length of the CDR3 is 14 residues. V dropped 6 bases and J dropped 2 bases, with 14 bases sitting between them. The DNA for the CDR3 is TGCAGTGCAAATCTCGGTAGGGGCAATCAGCCCCAGCATTTT. It is translated as CSANLGRGNQPQHF.

This clonotype was observed a handful of times. This sequence joins TRBV6-5 and TRBJ2-1; 8 nucleotides agree with TRBD1. V gave up 4 bases and J gave up 0 bases; unmatched junction bases: 2. This CDR3 has 15 amino acids. Germline CDR1 reads MNHEY; CDR2 reads SVGAGI. CDR3 in DNA: TGTGCCAGCAGTTGGACAGGGAGCTCCTACAATGAGCAGTTCTTC. Translated, it gives CASSWTGSSYNEQFF.

This clonotype appeared a few times. The chain uses TRBV6-1 and TRBJ1-2, with 9 bases that match TRBD1. V was pared by 8 bases and J by 7 bases, with 11 bases of the junction left unmatched. CDR1 is MNHNS and CDR2 is SASEGT in the germline V gene. CDR3 length: 14 residues. The CDR3 here is CASREGQGRIGYTF. For the CDR3, the DNA is TGTGCCAGCCGGGAGGGACAGGGACGTATTGGCTACACCTTC.

The chain employs TRBV3-1 and TRBJ2-4, with D unclear. Germline-derived CDR1 and CDR2 are LGHDT and YNNKEL (reference sequence). V lost 2 bases and J 9 bases, leaving 8 bases between the germline ends. This CDR3 contains 12 residues. DNA for the CDR3: TGTGCCAGCAGCCAACGGTTAGGCATTCAGTACTTC. This encodes CASSQRLGIQYF.

This clonotype appeared a few times. The CDR3 protein is CASSQLRGGWETQYF. CDR3 sequence (DNA): TGTGCCAGCAGCCAGCTGCGGGGGGGCTGGGAGACCCAGTACTTC. The chain recombines TRBV11-2 with TRBJ2-5; 9 nucleotides match TRBD2. The germline V gene encodes CDR1 SGHAT and CDR2 FQNNGV. The CDR3 totals 15 residues. V dropped 5 bases and J dropped 5; count of bases not matched to a gene: 9.

The chain employs TRBV6-2 or TRBV6-3 and TRBJ2-1, with 11 bases matching TRBD2. CDR1 is MNHEY and CDR2 is SVGEGT in the germline V gene. The CDR3 runs 17 residues. The V segment lost 3 bases and the J segment 4 bases; nucleotides outside the gene matches: 8. The CDR3 sequence is CASSYPPGTSGYNEQFF. The CDR3 DNA follows: TGTGCCAGCAGTTATCCTCCCGGGACTAGCGGTTACAATGAGCAGTTCTTC.

This clonotype showed up just a few times. This sequence joins TRBV30 and TRBJ2-1; D is ambiguous. Per germline, CDR1 GTSNPN and CDR2 SVGIG (reference sequence). V was cut by 0 bases and J by 3 bases, with 6 bases left in between. The CDR3 has 13 residues. The CDR3 DNA reads as TGTGCCTGGAGTGTAAGCCTCTACAATGAGCAGTTCTTC. This sequence encodes CAWSVSLYNEQFF.

This clonotype was recorded many times. The CDR3 region has the DNA TGTGCCAGCAGTTACACAGGAATCTCGGGCTACACCTTC. Protein sequence: CASSYTGISGYTF. The V and J genes are TRBV3-1 and TRBJ1-2; TRBD1 might be the D (5 bases). V lost 6 bases, J lost 8 bases, and 16 bases lay in between. From germline, CDR1 is LGHDT and CDR2 YNNKEL (reference sequence). The CDR3 is made up of 13 amino acids.

This clonotype was found a few times. This chain connects TRBV7-9 to TRBJ2-3; TRBD1 matches at 8 bases. Germline loops: CDR1 SEHNR, CDR2 FQNEAQ (reference sequence). After removal of 5 bases from V and 1 base from J, the junction contained 11 bases not matched to a gene. The length of the CDR3 is 17 residues. CDR3 sequence (DNA): TGTGCCAGCAGCAGCCCCGGGACAGGCGTTGGCACAGATACGCAGTATTTT. It codes for CASSSPGTGVGTDTQYF.

This clonotype occurred many times. The gene calls are TRBV7-6 and TRBJ2-7; TRBD1 might be the D (6 bases). Germline values: CDR1 SGHVS, CDR2 FNYEAQ. V lost 6 bases and J lost 6, with 21 bases in between. CDR3 length: 15 residues. CDR3 region: CASSSNAQGSGEQYF. In DNA form, the CDR3 reads TGTGCCAGCAGTTCCAATGCACAGGGATCGGGCGAGCAGTACTTC. Full variable domain (remainder filled in from reference TRBV7-6 and TRBJ2-7): GAGVSQSPRYKVTKRGQDVALRCDPISGHVSLYWYRQALGQGPEFLTYFNYEAQQDKSGLPNDRFSAERPEGSISTLTIQRTEQRDSAMYRCASSSNAQGSGEQYFGPGTRLTVT.

This clonotype has at least ten counts. V gene TRBV20-1 combines with J gene TRBJ2-1; D call uncertain. The germline CDR1 and CDR2 sequences are DFQATT and SNEGSKA (reference sequence). With 4 bases removed from V and 6 bases from J, the gap between germline ends came to 16 bases. CDR3 length equals 14 residues. The CDR3 DNA follows: TGCAGTGCTATAGTTCCTTTGACCAGCAATGAGCAGTTCTTC. Protein sequence: CSAIVPLTSNEQFF.

The chain carries TRBV12-3 or TRBV12-4 and TRBJ2-1; a weak D match, TRBD2 (6 bases). The CDR3 is 15 amino acids. The V end was cut by 7 bases, the J end by 6 bases, with 19 bases between. CDR3 in amino acids: CASTPGGSRSNEQFF. The DNA for the CDR3 is TGTGCCAGCACCCCTGGAGGGTCCCGTTCCAATGAGCAGTTCTTC.

In its sample, this clonotype was seen many times. The chain employs TRBV7-2 and TRBJ2-3; D not resolved. The CDR3 has 13 amino acids. Germline values: CDR1 SGHTA, CDR2 FQGNSA. V was clipped by 3 bases and J by 2 bases, with 6 bases between them. The CDR3 loop reads CASSFLATDTQYF. The DNA for the CDR3 is TGTGCCAGCAGCTTTTTAGCCACAGATACGCAGTATTTT.

The chain links TRBV14 to TRBJ2-6; D not resolved. The CDR3 is 14 residues long. CDR1 and CDR2 from the germline V gene are SGHDN and FVKESK. Trimming left V 3 bases short and J 4 bases short, with 7 bases between. The CDR3 sequence is CASSHPTGANVLTF. The CDR3 region has the DNA TGTGCCAGCAGCCACCCTACGGGGGCCAACGTCCTGACTTTC.

The chain carries TRBV28 and TRBJ2-2; D may correspond to TRBD1 or TRBD2 (5 bases each). The V end lost 8 bases, the J end lost 0 bases, and 10 bases lay between the germline ends. There are 14 residues in the CDR3. CDR1 is MDHEN and CDR2 is SYDVKM in the germline V gene. CDR3 coding DNA: TGTGCCAGCCAAGGGACCGCGAACACCGGGGAGCTGTTTTTT. As protein: CASQGTANTGELFF.

This clonotype was counted many times. V usage is TRBV5-5 and J usage is TRBJ2-7; D call uncertain. The CDR3 is 14 amino acids. The germline V gene encodes CDR1 SGHKS and CDR2 YYEKEE (reference sequence). Trimming left V 2 bases short and J 1 base short, with 10 bases between. The CDR3 DNA sequence: TGTGCCAGCAGCTTCTCTCCCGATTCCTACGAGCAGTACTTC. This codes for CASSFSPDSYEQYF.

This chain joins TRBV3-1 and TRBJ2-1; 12 nucleotides line up with TRBD1. Germline lookup yields CDR1 LGHDT and CDR2 YNNKEL (reference sequence). V dropped 4 bases and J dropped 7; count of bases not matched to a gene: 8. The CDR3 is 16 amino acids. This CDR3 is CASSRTPGQGANEQFF. CDR3 sequence (DNA): TGTGCCAGCAGCCGAACGCCGGGACAGGGGGCGAATGAGCAGTTCTTC.

V and J are TRBV5-1 and TRBJ1-5, with D possibly TRBD1 on 6 matching bases. With 4 bases removed from V and 5 bases from J, the gap between germline ends came to 16 bases. CDR1 and CDR2 from the germline V gene are SGHRS and YFSETQ. CDR3 length equals 15 residues. The CDR3 region is CASSPGTGRDQPQHF. CDR3 in DNA: TGCGCCAGCAGCCCGGGCACAGGGAGGGATCAGCCCCAGCATTTT.

The sample holds a few counts of this clonotype. The V and J genes are TRBV20-1 and TRBJ2-1; 9 bases are shared with TRBD2. This CDR3 has 12 amino acids. CDR1 and CDR2 from the germline V gene are DFQATT and SNEGSKA (reference sequence). Unmatched junction bases numbered 2, after V lost 7 bases and J lost 4 bases. The CDR3 loop is CSGLAVYNEQFF. DNA of the CDR3: TGCAGTGGACTAGCGGTATACAATGAGCAGTTCTTC.

This chain connects TRBV11-1 to TRBJ2-7; 13 bases are shared with TRBD2. After removal of 4 bases from V and 6 bases from J, the junction contained 18 bases not matched to a gene. The length of the CDR3 is 19 residues. Germline loops: CDR1 SGHAT, CDR2 FQDESV (reference sequence). CDR3 protein: CASSSGLAGDRRTISEQYF. CDR3 coding DNA: TGTGCCAGCAGCTCTGGACTAGCGGGGGACCGAAGGACGATAAGCGAGCAGTACTTC.

The chain couples TRBV25-1 to TRBJ1-6, with D possibly being TRBD1 (5 bases). This CDR3 is 17 amino acids long. Germline V lookup: CDR1 MGHDK, CDR2 SYGVNS. Trimming removed 5 bases from V and 0 bases from J, with 14 bases in between. CDR3 bases: TGTGCCAGCAGTTTCCGGACAAGTTCCTCCTATAATTCACCCCTCCACTTT. Translation: CASSFRTSSSYNSPLHF. Variable domain in full (rest from reference TRBV25-1 and TRBJ1-6): EADIYQTPRYLVIGTGKKITLECSQTMGHDKMYWYQQDPGMELHLIHYSYGVNSTEKGDLSSESTVSRIRTEHFPLTLESARPSHTSQYLCASSFRTSSSYNSPLHFGNGTRLTVT.

The rearrangement joins TRBV25-1 to TRBJ1-1; D is possibly TRBD1 (5 bases). Trimming shortened V by 4 bases and J by 10 bases, and 13 bases separated the two germline ends. The CDR3 has 12 residues. Germline loops: CDR1 MGHDK, CDR2 SYGVNS. The CDR3 loop is CASSAGSRGAFF. For the CDR3, the DNA is TGTGCCAGCAGTGCAGGGTCTAGGGGAGCTTTCTTT.

This chain links TRBV6-2 or TRBV6-3 with TRBJ2-3, with D tentatively TRBD1 (6 bases). The V end was cut by 0 bases, the J end by 2 bases, with 12 bases between. This CDR3 is built from 16 residues. Germline V gene lookup returns CDR1 MNHEY and CDR2 SVGEGT. CDR3 nucleotides: TGTGCCAGCAGTTACTCCGGACAGTCCCCCACAGATACGCAGTATTTT. Translating it yields CASSYSGQSPTDTQYF.